These T cell receptor beta chains were read from a single sample in a study of shared clonotypes between healthy human individuals. Sequenced by immunoSEQ multiplex PCR; TCRdb stores in-frame clones only, minus some. The sample has around 700,000 clones; roughly 78% are singletons. The specimen was memory CD4+ T cells sorted from blood. These TCRs come from a woman under 40 in good health. The CDR3 runs from the conserved cysteine through the conserved F or W. The order of the fields is clone size, D gene, J gene, V gene, CDR3 DNA, CDR3 protein. A D gene is named only where the DNA matches it firmly. Rows give clone size only sometimes, using once, few, many, or a class for an expanded clone.

- | - | TRBJ1-5 | TRBV15 | TGTGCCACCAGCACGGGGACGACTGTTAGCAATCAGCCCCAGCATTTT | CATSTGTTVSNQPQHF
- | - | TRBJ2-1 | TRBV2 | TGTGCCTGCCGATCCGTGAGCCATGAGCAGTTCTTC | CACRSVSHEQFF
once | - | TRBJ2-5 | TRBV7-9 | TGTGCCAGCAGCTTAGCGATCGGGTCGACGGAGACCCAGTACTTC | CASSLAIGSTETQYF
once | - | TRBJ2-3 | TRBV7-2 | TGTGCCAGCAGTTCTGACTGGACAAGGACAGATACGCAGTATTTT | CASSSDWTRTDTQYF
- | - | TRBJ2-1 | TRBV7-9 | TGTGCCAGCAGCTTAATAAGAGGCGGCGGAAGGATGAATGAGCAGTTCTTC | CASSLIRGGGRMNEQFF
few | TRBD1 | TRBJ1-2 | TRBV5-1 | TGCGCCAGCAGCGAAGATACCGGGACAGGGGGATTGTATGGCTACACCTTC | CASSEDTGTGGLYGYTF
- | TRBD1 | TRBJ1-2 | TRBV5-6 | TGTGCCAGCAGCTTGCGACAGGGTGGTGGCTACACCTTC | CASSLRQGGGYTF
- | - | TRBJ2-3 | TRBV7-9 | TGTGCCAGCAGCCCCTGGACGGAAAGCACAGATACGCAGTATTTT | CASSPWTESTDTQYF
- | TRBD2 | TRBJ2-3 | TRBV2 | TGTGCCAGCAGTGACGGACTAGCGGGAGCAGATACGCAGTATTTT | CASSDGLAGADTQYF
- | TRBD2 | TRBJ2-2 | TRBV9 | TGTGCCAGCAGCCCGACTAGCGGGAACACCGGGGAGCTGTTTTTT | CASSPTSGNTGELFF
- | - | TRBJ2-6 | TRBV5-1 | TGCGCCAGCAGCTTGGATCCTGGGGCCAACGTCCTGACTTTC | CASSLDPGANVLTF
once | - | TRBJ1-6 | TRBV15 | TGTGCCACCAGCCCCCAACGTAGTGGAGGGCACTCACCCCTCCACTTT | CATSPQRSGGHSPLHF
- | - | TRBJ2-7 | TRBV6-1 | TGTGCCAGCAGTGAATTGGGGGGCAGGGGCGAGCAGTACTTC | CASSELGGRGEQYF
- | - | TRBJ1-2 | TRBV18 | TGTGCCAGCTCACCGCCAGGGGACTATGGCTACACCTTC | CASSPPGDYGYTF
- | - | TRBJ1-4 | TRBV11-2 | TGTGCCAGCAGCTTCTCAGTTGAAAAACTGTTTTTT | CASSFSVEKLFF
- | - | TRBJ2-3 | TRBV9 | TGTGCCAGCAGCACTCTCGGAGATACGCAGTATTTT | CASSTLGDTQYF
- | - | TRBJ2-7 | TRBV5-1 | TGCGCCAGCAGCTCCCAAGCCTACGAGCAGTACTTC | CASSSQAYEQYF
many | TRBD2 | TRBJ2-5 | TRBV19 | TGTGCCAGTAGTACCCTAGCGGGAGTTCCCCAAGAGACCCAGTACTTC | CASSTLAGVPQETQYF
- | - | TRBJ1-3 | TRBV11-2 | TGTGCCAGCAGCATTACACCCGTCTCTGGAAACACCATATATTTT | CASSITPVSGNTIYF
- | - | TRBJ1-2 | TRBV6-5 | TGTGCCAGCAGTTACGACGGACGTTCGTATGGCTACACCTTC | CASSYDGRSYGYTF
- | TRBD2 | TRBJ2-1 | TRBV5-1 | TGCGCCAGCAGCTCCGCTAGCGGGGCCAATGAGCAGTTCTTC | CASSSASGANEQFF
- | - | TRBJ2-2 | TRBV5-1 | TGCGCCAGTTCGGCCGCAGCTGAGTCCGGGGAGCTGTTTTTT | CASSAAAESGELFF
- | - | TRBJ1-2 | TRBV11-2 | TGTGCCAGCCGCCGCTCCCCGCATGGCTACACCTTC | CASRRSPHGYTF
once | TRBD2 | TRBJ2-1 | TRBV7-9 | TGTGCCAGCAGCGGGGGACTAGCGATATCCTACAATGAGCAGTTCTTC | CASSGGLAISYNEQFF
once | TRBD1 | TRBJ1-2 | TRBV11-2 | TGTGCCAGCAGCGTCTCCGGGACAGGGGATGGCTACACCTTC | CASSVSGTGDGYTF
- | TRBD1 | TRBJ2-7 | TRBV10-3 | TGTGCCATCAGTGGCACCGGGACAGGAGACTACGAGCAGTACTTC | CAISGTGTGDYEQYF
once | - | TRBJ2-7 | TRBV5-4 | TGTGCCAGCAGCTCCCCCCCGAGGTACGAGCAGTACTTC | CASSSPPRYEQYF
few | - | TRBJ2-3 | TRBV4-1 | TGCGCCAGCAGCCAAGATGGGGATAACACAGATACGCAGTATTTT | CASSQDGDNTDTQYF
- | TRBD1 | TRBJ1-2 | TRBV4-1 | TGCGCCAGCAGCCAGCCGAGACAGGGGAGACGTTCGGACTATGGCTACACCTTC | CASSQPRQGRRSDYGYTF
- | TRBD2 | TRBJ2-7 | TRBV2 | TGTGCCAGCAGGAAGAGCGGGAGCGGGGCGAGCGAGCAGTACTTC | CASRKSGSGASEQYF
- | - | TRBJ1-2 | TRBV27 | TGTGCCAGCAGTTTAGGGGGGACCGTTGGCTACACCTTC | CASSLGGTVGYTF
- | TRBD2 | TRBJ2-2 | TRBV19 | TGTGCCAGTAGTAGGAGCGGGAGGACTGCGACGAACACCGGGGAGCTGTTTTTT | CASSRSGRTATNTGELFF
- | - | TRBJ2-2 | TRBV6-4 | TGTGCCAGCAGTGACAGGGATAGGGAAGGCACCGGGGAGCTGTTTTTT | CASSDRDREGTGELFF
- | TRBD1 | TRBJ1-1 | TRBV28 | TGTGCCAGCAGTACAACCGGGACAGGGGAAGTAGCTTTCTTT | CASSTTGTGEVAFF
- | - | TRBJ2-5 | TRBV7-3 | TGTGCCAGCAGCTTCGCACAGCAAGAGACCCAGTACTTC | CASSFAQQETQYF
- | - | TRBJ2-3 | TRBV5-1 | TGCGCCAGCAGCTCGCAGGGTTCGAGCACAGATACGCAGTATTTT | CASSSQGSSTDTQYF
- | - | TRBJ2-7 | TRBV5-5 | TGTGCCAGCAGCTTGATGTTAGCAGGGTGGGGCGAGCAGTACTTC | CASSLMLAGWGEQYF
once | - | TRBJ1-2 | TRBV28 | TGTGCCAGCAGTTTAAGGGGAGGGGCAGCTAACTATGGCTACACCTTC | CASSLRGGAANYGYTF
- | TRBD2 | TRBJ2-1 | TRBV5-1 | TGCGCCAGCAGCCCCTTAGCGGGGAGCTCCTACAATGAGCAGTTCTTC | CASSPLAGSSYNEQFF
many | TRBD2 | TRBJ2-3 | TRBV4-2 | TGTGCCAGCAGCCAAGAAAGAGGAGCGGGAGATGGGACAGATACGCAGTATTTT | CASSQERGAGDGTDTQYF
- | TRBD2 | TRBJ2-1 | TRBV11-1 | TGTGCCAGCAGCCCGGGGGGACTAGCAACAGAGAATGAGCAGTTCTTC | CASSPGGLATENEQFF
- | TRBD1 | TRBJ1-1 | TRBV29-1 | TGCAGCGTTAGTATGACAGGGGCGCCGGGGGCTTTCTTT | CSVSMTGAPGAFF
few | - | TRBJ1-2 | TRBV28 | TGTGCCAGCAGTTTTGGCTACAGGGTGGACTATGGCTACACCTTC | CASSFGYRVDYGYTF
- | TRBD2 | TRBJ2-5 | TRBV29-1 | TGCAGCGCCCTTCGGGGGGTGGGGGAGACCCAGTACTTC | CSALRGVGETQYF
few | TRBD2 | TRBJ2-7 | TRBV4-1 | TGCGCCAGCAGCCAGTTGACTGCGACTAGCGGGATTTCCGCTATCGAGCAGTACTTC | CASSQLTATSGISAIEQYF
- | TRBD2 | TRBJ2-5 | TRBV25-1 | TGTGCTCTCAGACTAGCGGGAGTCGAGACCCAGTACTTC | CALRLAGVETQYF
- | - | TRBJ2-7 | TRBV5-1 | TGCGCCAGCAGCTTGGCTCTTGCGGGATCCTACGAGCAGTACTTC | CASSLALAGSYEQYF
- | - | TRBJ2-5 | TRBV7-9 | TGTGCCAGCACCCCGGGAACGGGGATACAAGAGACCCAGTACTTC | CASTPGTGIQETQYF
- | TRBD2 | TRBJ2-3 | TRBV28 | TGTGCCAGCAGTTCATTCGGGACTACCCGCTCGTTTCTGTATTTT | CASSSFGTTRSFLYF
- | TRBD1 | TRBJ2-7 | TRBV29-1 | TGCAGCGTTATGACAGGGGGGATGGAGCAGTACTTC | CSVMTGGMEQYF
- | TRBD2 | TRBJ2-7 | TRBV5-4 | TGTGCCAGCAGCAGCTCCCCACTAGCGGGAGTTAGCGAGCAGTACTTC | CASSSSPLAGVSEQYF
- | - | TRBJ1-5 | TRBV19 | TGTGCCAGTAGTGGAGGGGCCGGGGGTCAGCCCCAGCATTTT | CASSGGAGGQPQHF
- | - | TRBJ2-3 | TRBV5-1 | TGCGCCAGCAGCTTGGCGCGACTAGTTGCAGATACGCAGTATTTT | CASSLARLVADTQYF